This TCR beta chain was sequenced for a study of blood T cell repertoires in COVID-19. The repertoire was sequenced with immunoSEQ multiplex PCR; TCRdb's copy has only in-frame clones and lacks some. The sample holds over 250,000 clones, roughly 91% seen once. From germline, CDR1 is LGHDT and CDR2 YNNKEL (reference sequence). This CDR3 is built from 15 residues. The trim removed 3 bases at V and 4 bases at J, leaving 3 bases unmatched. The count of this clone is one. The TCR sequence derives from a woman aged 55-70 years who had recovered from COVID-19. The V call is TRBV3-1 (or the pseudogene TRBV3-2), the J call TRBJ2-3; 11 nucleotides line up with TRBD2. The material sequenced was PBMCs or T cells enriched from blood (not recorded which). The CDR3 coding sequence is TGTGCCAGCAGCCAGCTAGCGGGGGGCGCAGATACGCAGTATTTT. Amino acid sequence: CASSQLAGGADTQYF.